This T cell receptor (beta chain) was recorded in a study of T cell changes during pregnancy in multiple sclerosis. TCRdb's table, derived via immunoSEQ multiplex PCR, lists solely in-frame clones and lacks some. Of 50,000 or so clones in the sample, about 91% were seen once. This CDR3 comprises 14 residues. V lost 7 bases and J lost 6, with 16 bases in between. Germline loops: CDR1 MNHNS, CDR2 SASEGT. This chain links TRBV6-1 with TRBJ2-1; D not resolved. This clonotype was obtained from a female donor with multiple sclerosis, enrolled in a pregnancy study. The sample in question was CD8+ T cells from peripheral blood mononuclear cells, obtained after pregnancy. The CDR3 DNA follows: TGTGCCAGCAATCCCCTAAGCGATGCCAATGAGCAGTTCTTC. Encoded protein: CASNPLSDANEQFF.